A single sample is the source of the 20 T cell receptor beta chains below, sequenced in a study of regulatory T cells in long-lasting Graves disease. Through Arm-PCR of CDR3 regions and iRepertoire HTBI primers, TCR beta libraries were built. TCRdb re-called the multiplex PCR reads with MiXCR, one entry per CDR3 protein. The table shows a few hundred thousand distinct CDR3 sequences, with over 9.5% occurring only once. This sample's time point: newly diagnosed GD, antithyroid drugs for less than 3 months. The authors made the TCR library using RNA they extracted from PBMCs. This sample was also put to use in a study of T cells in Graves' hyperthyroidism and ophthalmopathy.

The specimen was peripheral blood mononuclear cells (PBMCs), collected at new diagnosis, from a patient treated with antithyroid drugs. The receptors were gathered from a woman in her late teens or twenties with Graves disease.

This clonotype was detected many times. The chain links TRBV7-8 to TRBJ2-1; D is ambiguous. The germline V gene has CDR1 SGHVS and CDR2 FQNEAQ. The CDR3 extends over 17 amino acids. Trimming removed 5 bases at V and 5 bases at J, with 22 bases between. The CDR3 DNA reads TGTGCCAGCAGCCCGTTTCTTACCTCGACTCTAAACAATGAGCAGTTCTTC. Amino acid sequence: CASSPFLTSTLNNEQFF.

This clonotype was detected many times. The chain is built from TRBV20-1 and TRBJ1-3, with 7 bases lining up with TRBD1. After removal of 4 bases from V and 4 bases from J, the junction contained 7 bases not matched to a gene. This CDR3 spans 14 amino acids. The germline V gene has CDR1 DFQATT and CDR2 SNEGSKA (reference sequence). DNA for the CDR3: TGCAGTGCTATTACAGGGGCCGCGGGAAACACCATATATTTT. Translation gives CSAITGAAGNTIYF.

This clonotype was seen at least ten times. CDR3 sequence reads: CASSEWGPSSYNSPLHF. CDR3 DNA sequence: TGTGCCAGCAGTGAATGGGGGCCGAGCTCCTATAATTCACCCCTCCACTTT. V usage is TRBV2 and J usage is TRBJ1-6, with a weak D call TRBD1 (6 bases). Germline CDR1 is SNHLY and CDR2 is FYNNEI. The length of the CDR3 is 17 residues. The ends were cut back, 2 bases at V and 0 bases at J, with 11 bases in the middle.

In its sample, this clonotype was seen many times. The J gene is TRBJ2-1, the V gene TRBV5-1; TRBD2 matches 12 bases. From germline, CDR1 is SGHRS and CDR2 YFSETQ. This CDR3 is 17 amino acids long. The V and J ends lost 3 bases and 5 bases, in that order; junction bases with no gene match: 9. The chain's CDR3 is CASSSDPLAGGDNEQFF. CDR3 bases: TGCGCCAGCAGCTCGGATCCGCTAGCGGGGGGGGACAATGAGCAGTTCTTC.

At least ten counts were recorded for this clonotype. The chain is built from TRBV9 and TRBJ1-1; D unclear. Trimming removed 4 bases from V and 5 bases from J, with 12 bases in between. Per the germline V gene, CDR1 is SGDLS and CDR2 is YYNGEE. This CDR3 has 13 amino acids. The CDR3 loop reads CASSLFLGTEAFF. The CDR3 DNA is TGTGCCAGCAGCCTTTTTTTGGGTACTGAAGCTTTCTTT.

The DNA of the CDR3 is TGTGCCAGCAGCCCAATACTGGAACAGACAGGGGAGTACGTC. It yields the protein CASSPILEQTGEYV. The chain employs TRBV5-8 and TRBJ2-7; the match to TRBD1 covers 8 bases. V was clipped by 4 bases and J by 11 bases; unmatched bases: 14. The CDR3 runs to 14 residues. The V gene's germline CDR1 is SGHTS and CDR2 YDEGEE.

J is TRBJ1-6 and V is TRBV6-2 or TRBV6-3; D unclear. Germline CDR1 MNHEY, CDR2 SVGEGT. This CDR3 comprises 17 residues. Between the trimmed V and J ends, which lost 7 bases and 2 bases, there was a span of 18 bases. CDR3 DNA: TGTGCCAGCAATCAACCAGAGGACGGACCCTATAATTCACCCCTCCACTTT. Amino acid sequence: CASNQPEDGPYNSPLHF.

Many counts were recorded for this clonotype. The chain recombines TRBV15 with TRBJ1-3; 8 bases align to TRBD1. Per the germline V gene, CDR1 is LNHNV and CDR2 is YYDKDF (reference sequence). The V segment lost 1 base and the J segment 3 bases; nucleotides outside the gene matches: 2. There are 15 residues in the CDR3. The CDR3, as DNA: TGTGCCACCAGCAGAGGACAGGGGATTGGAAACACCATATATTTT. Its translation is CATSRGQGIGNTIYF.

Details on this clonotype: A read error is possible here, since a much larger clone lies one base away. CDR3 protein: CASSLRLAGGPFWTGEPFF. The CDR3 DNA reads TGTGCCAGTTCCCTACGACTAGCGGGAGGGCCTTTTTGGACCGGGGAGCCGTTTTTT. The rearrangement uses TRBV27 and TRBJ2-2; 14 bases agree with TRBD2. The CDR3 is 19 amino acids. Germline CDR1 MNHEY, CDR2 SMNVEV (reference sequence).

This clonotype has ten or more counts. This chain joins TRBV28 and TRBJ2-1; a weak D match, TRBD1 (6 bases). With 5 bases removed from V and 3 bases from J, the gap between germline ends came to 14 bases. The CDR3 spans 15 residues. Germline CDR1 is MDHEN and CDR2 is SYDVKM. The CDR3 protein is CASSPRQEIYNEQFF. CDR3 sequence (DNA): TGTGCCAGCAGTCCGCGACAGGAGATCTACAATGAGCAGTTCTTC.

In regard to this clonotype: Mismatch with germline at one junction end may stem from a read error. The chain combines TRBV3-1 with TRBJ2-3, with D possibly TRBD2 on 6 matching bases. CDR3 length: 13 amino acids. The V gene's germline CDR1 is LGHDT and CDR2 YNNKEL (reference sequence). In DNA form, the CDR3 reads TGTGCCAGCAGCCAAGACTTTGGGGCGGAGGGGCTGTTT. Translating it yields CASSQDFGAEGLF.

The table lists this clonotype with a few counts. V and J are TRBV20-1 and TRBJ2-3; TRBD2 matches at 10 bases. The CDR3 consists of 15 residues. Germline CDR1 and CDR2: DFQATT and SNEGSKA (reference sequence). The J segment lost 1 base and the V segment lost 5 bases, leaving 6 bases of the junction unmatched. CDR3 region: CSAESGGAGTDTQYF. CDR3 bases: TGCAGTGCTGAGAGCGGGGGGGCGGGCACAGATACGCAGTATTTT.

This clonotype was picked up a small number of times. The chain has TRBV19 and TRBJ2-7, with 12 positions matching TRBD2. The CDR3 covers 15 residues. Per germline, CDR1 LNHDA and CDR2 SQIVND (reference sequence). Trimming removed 6 bases from V and 2 bases from J; junction bases left unmatched: 5. The DNA of the CDR3 is TGTGCCAGTAGCCCTCTAGCGGGAGGGCCCTACGAGCAGTACTTC. As protein: CASSPLAGGPYEQYF.

This clonotype was counted ten times or more. This chain connects TRBV20-1 to TRBJ2-3; 8 positions agree with TRBD2. This CDR3 has 14 amino acids. The germline V gene encodes CDR1 DFQATT and CDR2 SNEGSKA (reference sequence). Trimming took 6 bases from V and 5 from J; bases not matched to a gene: 10. The CDR3 is CSAPSGGAGDTQYF. CDR3 nucleotide sequence: TGCAGTGCCCCGAGCGGGGGAGCCGGAGATACGCAGTATTTT.

This clonotype was counted between two and nine times. The chain couples TRBV6-1 to TRBJ2-4; either TRBD1 or TRBD2 may fit D (5 bases each). Trimming shortened V by 5 bases and J by 7 bases, and 18 bases separated the two germline ends. Germline values: CDR1 MNHNS, CDR2 SASEGT. CDR3 length: 15 amino acids. Here the CDR3 DNA reads TGTGCCAGCAGTAGGGGCCGGGATCCCCATAACATTCAGTACTTC. It yields the protein CASSRGRDPHNIQYF.

This clonotype occurred many times. The chain carries TRBV13 and TRBJ1-2; possibly TRBD1 for D (5 bases). With 3 bases removed from V and 5 bases from J, the gap between germline ends came to 16 bases. The CDR3 has 15 residues. Germline-derived CDR1 and CDR2 are PRHDT and FYEKMQ (reference sequence). The CDR3 loop reads CASSLESGFGYGYTF. For the CDR3, the DNA is TGTGCCAGCAGCTTGGAATCAGGGTTTGGTTATGGCTACACCTTC.

This clonotype was seen repeatedly, ten times or more. Here the CDR3 reads CASSSRSGLAGGPGYNREQFF. DNA for the CDR3: TGTGCCAGCAGCTCCAGATCTGGACTAGCGGGAGGGCCAGGGTATAATAGGGAGCAGTTCTTC. V gene TRBV11-2 combines with J gene TRBJ2-1; 15 nucleotides line up with TRBD2. The trim removed 4 bases at V and 10 bases at J, leaving 23 bases unmatched. CDR3 size: 21 residues. Germline-derived CDR1 and CDR2 are SGHAT and FQNNGV.

This clonotype was seen at least ten times. The chain has TRBV18 and TRBJ1-4, with D possibly being TRBD1 (5 bases). The CDR3 loop spans 16 amino acids. Germline V gene sequence: CDR1 KGHSH, CDR2 LQKENI. V lost 5 bases and J 1 base, leaving 14 bases between the germline ends. The CDR3 loop reads CASSSLAGRTNEKLFF. CDR3 coding DNA: TGTGCCAGCTCATCGCTAGCAGGGAGAACTAATGAAAAACTGTTTTTT.

Many counts were recorded for this clonotype. The rearrangement joins TRBV7-2 to TRBJ1-3; D call uncertain. The CDR3 runs 15 residues. Germline V gives CDR1 SGHTA, CDR2 FQGNSA. V dropped 1 base and J dropped 4 bases, with 11 bases sitting between them. Here the CDR3 reads CASSLDLESGNTIYF. For the CDR3, the DNA is TGTGCCAGCAGCTTAGATCTGGAGAGCGGAAACACCATATATTTT.

About this clonotype itself: This may arise from a read error, as a much more abundant clone is one base away. V usage is TRBV12-3 or TRBV12-4 and J usage is TRBJ2-5; perhaps TRBD2 as D (5 bases). The CDR3 is made up of 12 amino acids. V was shortened by 7 bases and J by 5 bases, with 11 bases between the two germline ends. As DNA, the CDR3 is TGTGCCAGCACTTCGGGGTTTGAGACCCAGTACTTC. Amino acid sequence: CASTSGFETQYF.